The rows below give T cell receptor beta chains drawn from one sample of a study of T cell responses to AZD1222 COVID-19 vaccine. Sequencing used immunoSEQ multiplex PCR; TCRdb keeps in-frame clones, though not all of them. The sample shows 45,000 to 55,000 clones, about 88% of them seen only once. This specimen consisted of peripheral blood, obtained on day 0 of AZD1222 vaccination. These receptors were taken from an adult in good health. CDR3s include the opening cysteine and the closing phenylalanine or tryptophan. The D gene is left open where the match is weak. Only part of the rows carry a size: once, few, many, or a class if the clone is expanded.

clone_size	v_call	j_call	d_call	cdr3_length	cdr3_aa	cdr3_nt
.	TRBV11-2	TRBJ1-1	TRBD1	13	CASSYDRATEAFF	TGTGCCAGCAGCTACGACAGGGCCACTGAAGCTTTCTTT
.	TRBV19	TRBJ2-1	TRBD1	15	CASSIAGTGWEEQFF	TGTGCCAGTAGTATAGCTGGGACAGGGTGGGAGGAGCAGTTCTTC
.	TRBV5-1	TRBJ2-7	TRBD1	15	CASSSSGTGGDEQYF	TGCGCCAGCAGCTCCTCCGGGACAGGGGGAGACGAGCAGTACTTC
.	TRBV5-1	TRBJ2-7	TRBD2	17	CASSQTSGRANPYEQYF	TGCGCCAGCAGCCAGACTAGCGGGAGGGCCAACCCCTACGAGCAGTACTTC
.	TRBV28	TRBJ1-3	TRBD1	14	CASSETGNYSPIYF	TGTGCCAGCAGCGAGACAGGGAACTATAGCCCCATATATTTT
.	TRBV5-1	TRBJ2-4	.	17	CASSFQGGPIAKNIQYF	TGCGCCAGCAGCTTTCAGGGGGGCCCCATAGCCAAAAACATTCAGTACTTC
.	TRBV5-1	TRBJ2-1	TRBD2	15	CASSFSGSSYNEQFF	TGCGCCAGCAGCTTTAGCGGGAGTTCCTACAATGAGCAGTTCTTC
.	TRBV3-1/TRBV3-2	TRBJ1-3	TRBD1	16	CASSQPTGASGNTIYF	TGTGCCAGCAGCCAACCCACAGGGGCCTCTGGAAACACCATATATTTT
.	TRBV30	TRBJ1-1	.	12	CAWTGLNTEAFF	TGTGCCTGGACTGGGCTAAACACTGAAGCTTTCTTT
once	TRBV6-1	TRBJ1-1	.	18	CASSEGAGASWMNTEAFF	TGTGCCAGCAGTGAAGGGGCAGGCGCCTCGTGGATGAACACTGAAGCTTTCTTT
.	TRBV30	TRBJ2-1	TRBD2	15	CAWSRGENAYNEQFF	TGTGCCTGGAGTCGGGGGGAGAACGCCTACAATGAGCAGTTCTTC
.	TRBV19	TRBJ2-1	TRBD2	16	CASSMGGLAVYNEQFF	TGTGCCAGTAGTATGGGGGGACTAGCGGTTTACAATGAGCAGTTCTTC
once	TRBV5-1	TRBJ1-1	TRBD1	16	CASSGWGTGVGAEAFF	TGCGCCAGCAGTGGGTGGGGGACAGGGGTTGGAGCTGAAGCTTTCTTT
.	TRBV19	TRBJ1-1	TRBD1	13	CASSIRQGGEAFF	TGTGCCAGTAGTATTAGACAGGGTGGTGAAGCTTTCTTT
.	TRBV5-1	TRBJ2-7	TRBD2	14	CASSLAGTKNEQYF	TGCGCCAGCAGCTTGGCCGGGACTAAGAACGAGCAGTACTTC
.	TRBV6-5	TRBJ2-7	TRBD1	16	CASSYRMTGAPYEQYF	TGTGCCAGCAGTTACCGGATGACAGGGGCGCCCTACGAGCAGTACTTC
.	TRBV27	TRBJ2-7	TRBD2	13	CASSFREGNEQYF	TGTGCCAGCAGTTTTCGGGAGGGAAACGAGCAGTACTTC
.	TRBV10-3	TRBJ2-7	TRBD2	14	CAIRPGLAGGEQYF	TGTGCCATCAGACCCGGACTAGCGGGTGGAGAGCAGTACTTC
.	TRBV12-3/TRBV12-4	TRBJ1-1	.	13	CASSLEGNTEAFF	TGTGCCAGCAGTTTAGAGGGTAATACTGAAGCTTTCTTT
.	TRBV6-5	TRBJ1-2	.	14	CASSYSGGAHGYTF	TGTGCCAGCAGTTACTCGGGGGGCGCACATGGCTACACCTTC
.	TRBV7-9	TRBJ2-5	TRBD1	17	CASTNSLGTGTSETQYF	TGTGCCAGCACTAACTCCCTCGGGACAGGGACCTCGGAGACCCAGTACTTC
.	TRBV4-2	TRBJ1-3	.	16	CASSQDPTGSGNTIYF	TGTGCCAGCAGCCAAGATCCTACAGGCTCTGGAAACACCATATATTTT
.	TRBV19	TRBJ1-5	.	15	CASSTRGVGNQPQHF	TGTGCCAGTAGTACCAGGGGAGTTGGCAATCAGCCCCAGCATTTT
once	TRBV5-1	TRBJ2-3	TRBD2	14	CASRLAGTTDTQYF	TGCGCCAGCAGACTAGCGGGGACCACAGATACGCAGTATTTT
.	TRBV6-5	TRBJ1-2	TRBD1	15	CASSTPGQGASGYTF	TGTGCCAGCAGTACACCGGGACAGGGGGCGAGTGGCTACACCTTC